These T cell receptor beta chains were read from a single sample in a study of T cells in Graves' hyperthyroidism and ophthalmopathy. One entry per CDR3 protein results from TCRdb running MiXCR on the multiplex PCR reads. The data contain under 350,000 distinct CDR3 sequences, around 15% of them singletons. Sequences were obtained from blood. These receptors were taken from a middle-aged woman with Graves' hyperthyroidism. The CDR3 runs from the conserved cysteine through the conserved F or W. A D gene is named only where the DNA matches it firmly. Size values are once, few and many counts, or a class for expanded clones, and some rows have none.

>TRBJ1-5|NA|TRBV27|TRBD1
TGTGCCAGCAGTTTAAGGGGGGACAGCCTGAATCAGCCCCAGCATTTT
CASSLRGDSLNQPQHF
>TRBJ1-2|many|TRBV6-1|TRBD1
TGTGCCAGCATTAGAAGGGACAGGTCGGGTGGCTACACCTTC
CASIRRDRSGGYTF
>TRBJ1-5|many|TRBV12-3/TRBV12-4|NA
TGTGCCAGCAGCCTAACAGGGCCTGGTAATCAGCCCCAGCATTTT
CASSLTGPGNQPQHF
>TRBJ2-7|many|TRBV7-2|NA
TGTGCCAGCAGCTTAGCCCCCCCCTACGAGCAGTACTTC
CASSLAPPYEQYF
>TRBJ2-1|NA|TRBV5-6|NA
TGTGCCAGCAGCTTGAAAGACTACAATGAGCAGTTCTTC
CASSLKDYNEQFF
>TRBJ2-7|NA|TRBV25-1|NA
TGTGCCAGCAGTGTATTTCGCCCTCCCTACGAGCAGTACTTC
CASSVFRPPYEQYF
>TRBJ2-7|many|TRBV6-1|NA
TGTGCCAGCAGAGGGAGTACCACCTACGAGCAGTACTTC
CASRGSTTYEQYF
>TRBJ2-2|NA|TRBV28|NA
TGTGCCAGCAGTATTCGAAAAGCGATTGGGAACACCGGGGAGCTGTTTTTT
CASSIRKAIGNTGELFF
>TRBJ2-1|NA|TRBV20-1|TRBD2
TGCAGCGCGGGGGAGCAAAACAGTGAGCAGTTCTTC
CSAGEQNSEQFF
>TRBJ2-3|many|TRBV29-1|TRBD2
TGCAGCGTAAGCGGGGAAGACACAGATACGCAGTATTTT
CSVSGEDTDTQYF
>TRBJ2-3|many|TRBV12-3/TRBV12-4|TRBD1
TGTGCCAGCAGTCCGACAGGGGGCTTAGATACGCAGTATTTT
CASSPTGGLDTQYF
>TRBJ2-7|many|TRBV6-5|NA
TGTGCCAGCAGTTACTCTTACCCCGGGTCCCTCGGCAACGAGCAGTACTTC
CASSYSYPGSLGNEQYF
>TRBJ1-3|few|TRBV6-1|NA
TGTGCCAGCAGTGAATTGGGTTCTGGAAACACCATATATTTT
CASSELGSGNTIYF
>TRBJ2-1|NA|TRBV7-9|NA
TGTGCCAGCAGTTCCGAGCGGGCTGAGCAGTTCTTC
CASSSERAEQFF
>TRBJ1-4|many|TRBV7-9|TRBD1
TGTGCCAGCAGCGCTGCAGGACAGGGTCACGTAGAAAAACTGTTTTTT
CASSAAGQGHVEKLFF
>TRBJ2-7|many|TRBV12-3/TRBV12-4|NA
TGTGCCAGCAGTTTCGTTTCTAACGAGCAGTACTTC
CASSFVSNEQYF
>TRBJ1-6|many|TRBV7-8|NA
TGTGCCAGCAGCTTATTAGGGGGGGGCAGTGGGTCACCCCTCCACTTT
CASSLLGGGSGSPLHF
>TRBJ1-1|few|TRBV12-3/TRBV12-4|NA
TGTGCCAGCAGTTTCTTTGGTGAAGGTGGTGAAGCTTTCTTT
CASSFFGEGGEAFF
>TRBJ1-1|NA|TRBV9|NA
TGTGCCAGCAGCGTAGAGGGGAGAGGGAACACTGAAGCTTTCTTT
CASSVEGRGNTEAFF
>TRBJ1-6|many|TRBV12-3/TRBV12-4|NA
TGTGCCAGCAGTTTTGTGCCGGCACCCCTCCACTTT
CASSFVPAPLHF
>TRBJ1-1|NA|TRBV20-1|NA
TGCAGTGCTCCAGCAAACACTGAAGCTTTCTTT
CSAPANTEAFF
>TRBJ1-2|many|TRBV24-1|TRBD1
TGTGCCACCGTAGAACCCGGGACAGGGGGCCAATATAACTATGGCTACACCTTC
CATVEPGTGGQYNYGYTF
>TRBJ1-3|NA|TRBV5-1|NA
TGCGCCAGCAGCCCGGACAGAAGCTCTGGAAACACCATATATTTT
CASSPDRSSGNTIYF
>TRBJ2-7|many|TRBV5-1|NA
TGCGCCAGCAGCCCTCAGGGTCTAGATACCTACGAGCAGTACTTC
CASSPQGLDTYEQYF
>TRBJ2-7|NA|TRBV5-1|NA
TGCGCCAGCAGCTTGGCCGGGCTCGGCGAGCAGTACTTC
CASSLAGLGEQYF
>TRBJ1-1|many|TRBV7-9|NA
TGTGCCAGCAGTTTACCCACGGACAGTAGACTGAACACTGAAGCTTTCTTT
CASSLPTDSRLNTEAFF
>TRBJ1-1|many|TRBV20-1|TRBD1
TGCAGTGCTAGATCCCCAGGACAGGGTGAAGCTTTCTTT
CSARSPGQGEAFF
>TRBJ2-2|NA|TRBV20-1|NA
TGCAGTGCTAGCCCATACACGGCGGCCGGGGAGCTGTTTTTT
CSASPYTAAGELFF
>TRBJ2-2|many|TRBV11-2|NA
TGTGCCAGCAGCTCCGTAGCGTGGAGAGGCGGGGAGCTGTTTTTT
CASSSVAWRGGELFF
>TRBJ1-1|many|TRBV12-3/TRBV12-4|NA
TGTGCCAGCAGTTTATATCCGGGCACGAACACTGAAGCTTTCTTT
CASSLYPGTNTEAFF
>TRBJ1-5|many|TRBV7-2|NA
TGTGCCAGCAGCTTAACAGGGATGCAGCCCCAGCATTTT
CASSLTGMQPQHF
>TRBJ2-7|many|TRBV20-1|NA
TGCAGTGCTACTACTTCGGGACCAGAAGAGCAGTACTTC
CSATTSGPEEQYF
>TRBJ2-7|NA|TRBV5-1|NA
TGCGCCAGCAGCTTAGCCAAACAGGGTGTGAACTACGAGCAGTACTTC
CASSLAKQGVNYEQYF
>TRBJ2-7|many|TRBV12-3/TRBV12-4|NA
TGTGCCAGCAGTTTAAGGCAGGGGAGTCACGAGCAGTACTTC
CASSLRQGSHEQYF
>TRBJ2-2|many|TRBV7-7|NA
TGTGCTAGCAGCTCGGGCGACGGCGGGGAGCTGTTTTTT
CASSSGDGGELFF
>TRBJ2-5|many|TRBV24-1|NA
TGTGCCACCAGTGATCCGACAGAGACCCAGTACTTC
CATSDPTETQYF
>TRBJ2-3|NA|TRBV9|NA
TGTGCCAGCAGCGTATCTGCGGCTAGCACAGATACGCAGTATTTT
CASSVSAASTDTQYF
>TRBJ2-3|many|TRBV24-1|NA
TGTGCCACCGGACTCAACCCCACAGATACGCAGTATTTT
CATGLNPTDTQYF
>TRBJ1-1|NA|TRBV30|TRBD1
TGTGCCTGGAGCAGGGGGCTACCCGAAGCTTTCTTT
CAWSRGLPEAFF
>TRBJ1-1|many|TRBV29-1|NA
TGCAGCGCAGGGCACGGGAACACTGAAGCTTTCTTT
CSAGHGNTEAFF
>TRBJ1-5|few|TRBV18|NA
TGTGCCAGCTCACCACCTGGTCCTAGCCAGCCCCAGCATTTT
CASSPPGPSQPQHF